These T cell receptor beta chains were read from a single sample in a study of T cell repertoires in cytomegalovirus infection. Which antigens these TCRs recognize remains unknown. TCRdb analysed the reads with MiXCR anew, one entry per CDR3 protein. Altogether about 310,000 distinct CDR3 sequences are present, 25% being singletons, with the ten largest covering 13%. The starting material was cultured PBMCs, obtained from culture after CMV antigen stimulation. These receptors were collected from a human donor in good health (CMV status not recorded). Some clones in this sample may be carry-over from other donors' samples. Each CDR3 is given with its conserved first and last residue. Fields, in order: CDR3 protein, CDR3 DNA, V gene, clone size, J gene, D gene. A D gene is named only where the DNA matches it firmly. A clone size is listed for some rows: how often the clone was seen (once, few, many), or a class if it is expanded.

CDR3aa: CASSYSPAAYEQYF
CDR3nt: TGTGCCAGCAGTTACTCTCCAGCGGCGTACGAGCAGTACTTC
v_gene: TRBV6-5
abundance: NA
j_gene: TRBJ2-7
d_gene: NA

CDR3aa: CAWRPGMNTEAFF
CDR3nt: TGTGCCTGGAGACCTGGCATGAACACTGAAGCTTTCTTT
v_gene: TRBV30
abundance: NA
j_gene: TRBJ1-1
d_gene: NA

CDR3aa: CASGLRILGRSNTGELFF
CDR3nt: TGTGCTAGTGGTTTGCGGATTTTAGGACGTTCGAACACCGGGGAGCTGTTTTTT
v_gene: TRBV12-5
abundance: NA
j_gene: TRBJ2-2
d_gene: NA

CDR3aa: CASTVGASYGYTF
CDR3nt: TGTGCCAGCACCGTAGGGGCCAGCTATGGCTACACCTTC
v_gene: TRBV28
abundance: NA
j_gene: TRBJ1-2
d_gene: NA

CDR3aa: CRGRGTGTEAFF
CDR3nt: TGCAGGGGACGTGGCACAGGGACTGAAGCTTTCTTT
v_gene: TRBV20-1
abundance: NA
j_gene: TRBJ1-1
d_gene: NA

CDR3aa: CASSWSENTEAFF
CDR3nt: TGTGCCAGCAGCTGGAGTGAGAACACTGAAGCTTTCTTT
v_gene: TRBV7-3
abundance: NA
j_gene: TRBJ1-1
d_gene: NA

CDR3aa: CASSLSAGLMNTEAFF
CDR3nt: TGTGCCAGCAGCTTAAGCGCAGGGTTGATGAACACTGAAGCTTTCTTT
v_gene: TRBV5-4
abundance: NA
j_gene: TRBJ1-1
d_gene: NA

CDR3aa: CASSPGPGTVLNEQFF
CDR3nt: TGTGCCAGCAGCCCAGGGCCGGGGACGGTTTTGAATGAGCAGTTCTTC
v_gene: TRBV7-2
abundance: many
j_gene: TRBJ2-1
d_gene: NA

CDR3aa: CASSFRQNFSSYNSPLHF
CDR3nt: TGTGCCAGCAGCTTTCGACAGAATTTTAGCTCCTATAATTCACCCCTCCACTTT
v_gene: TRBV11-3
abundance: few
j_gene: TRBJ1-6
d_gene: NA

CDR3aa: CSVDGRLNTGELFF
CDR3nt: TGCAGCGTTGATGGGCGACTAAACACCGGGGAGCTGTTTTTT
v_gene: TRBV29-1
abundance: NA
j_gene: TRBJ2-2
d_gene: NA

CDR3aa: CASSPMGSGGFGEQYF
CDR3nt: TGTGCCAGCAGCCCCATGGGGAGCGGGGGATTTGGAGAGCAGTACTTC
v_gene: TRBV7-2
abundance: many
j_gene: TRBJ2-7
d_gene: TRBD2

CDR3aa: CASSEIVASGNIQYF
CDR3nt: TGTGCCAGCAGTGAAATAGTGGCTAGCGGAAACATTCAGTACTTC
v_gene: TRBV2
abundance: NA
j_gene: TRBJ2-4
d_gene: TRBD2

CDR3aa: CASPKTGTNQETQYF
CDR3nt: TGTGCCAGCCCCAAGACAGGCACAAACCAAGAGACCCAGTACTTC
v_gene: TRBV4-2
abundance: few
j_gene: TRBJ2-5
d_gene: NA

CDR3aa: CASSPWGARGEQYF
CDR3nt: TGTGCCAGCAGCCCCTGGGGGGCACGAGGCGAGCAGTACTTC
v_gene: TRBV7-9
abundance: many
j_gene: TRBJ2-7
d_gene: NA

CDR3aa: CASSAGPTTSYNEQFF
CDR3nt: TGTGCCAGCAGCGCGGGACCTACCACCTCCTACAATGAGCAGTTCTTC
v_gene: TRBV7-9
abundance: many
j_gene: TRBJ2-1
d_gene: NA

CDR3aa: CASSSFRGNTQYF
CDR3nt: TGTGCCAGCAGCTCTTTCCGCGGGAATACGCAGTATTTT
v_gene: TRBV7-3
abundance: NA
j_gene: TRBJ2-3
d_gene: NA

CDR3aa: CASSTGTSNTEAFF
CDR3nt: TGTGCCAGCAGCACCGGGACATCGAACACTGAAGCTTTCTTT
v_gene: TRBV28
abundance: few
j_gene: TRBJ1-1
d_gene: NA

CDR3aa: CASGIGETQYF
CDR3nt: TGTGCCAGTGGGATTGGAGAGACCCAGTACTTC
v_gene: TRBV7-8
abundance: NA
j_gene: TRBJ2-5
d_gene: NA

CDR3aa: CASSGGTGEAFF
CDR3nt: TGCGCCAGCAGCGGAGGGACAGGTGAAGCTTTCTTT
v_gene: TRBV5-1
abundance: NA
j_gene: TRBJ1-1
d_gene: TRBD1

CDR3aa: CASSLYAGDHEQYF
CDR3nt: TGTGCCAGCTCACTATATGCAGGGGACCACGAGCAGTACTTC
v_gene: TRBV18
abundance: NA
j_gene: TRBJ2-7
d_gene: NA

CDR3aa: CASSPNLAGGPLEQYF
CDR3nt: TGTGCCAGCAGCCCTAACCTAGCGGGAGGGCCGCTTGAGCAGTACTTC
v_gene: TRBV7-2
abundance: few
j_gene: TRBJ2-7
d_gene: TRBD2

CDR3aa: CASSGGQGRGEPQHF
CDR3nt: TGTGCCAGCAGCGGGGGACAGGGGCGAGGGGAGCCCCAGCATTTT
v_gene: TRBV7-2
abundance: few
j_gene: TRBJ1-5
d_gene: TRBD1

CDR3aa: CASSQGGLHYNEQFF
CDR3nt: TGTGCCAGCAGCCAGGGGGGACTCCATTACAATGAGCAGTTCTTC
v_gene: TRBV7-3
abundance: NA
j_gene: TRBJ2-1
d_gene: NA

CDR3aa: CASSPRLNNEQFF
CDR3nt: TGTGCCAGCAGCCCCCGACTGAACAATGAGCAGTTCTTC
v_gene: TRBV11-1
abundance: many
j_gene: TRBJ2-1
d_gene: NA

CDR3aa: CASTNPGHGPINQPQHF
CDR3nt: TGTGCCAGTACGAACCCCGGGCACGGACCTATCAATCAGCCCCAGCATTTT
v_gene: TRBV19
abundance: once
j_gene: TRBJ1-5
d_gene: NA

CDR3aa: CASSYLIYGYTF
CDR3nt: TGTGCCAGCAGTTACTTGATCTATGGCTACACCTTC
v_gene: TRBV28
abundance: once
j_gene: TRBJ1-2
d_gene: NA

CDR3aa: CASSLDFAGGRTDTQYF
CDR3nt: TGTGCCAGCAGCTTAGATTTCGCGGGAGGACGGACAGATACGCAGTATTTT
v_gene: TRBV7-2
abundance: many
j_gene: TRBJ2-3
d_gene: TRBD2

CDR3aa: CASSPTASAGGYEQFF
CDR3nt: TGTGCCAGCAGCCCTACCGCATCCGCGGGAGGGTATGAGCAGTTCTTC
v_gene: TRBV7-6
abundance: many
j_gene: TRBJ2-1
d_gene: TRBD2

CDR3aa: CASSLRAGGPDTQYF
CDR3nt: TGTGCCAGCAGCTTACGAGCGGGAGGGCCAGATACGCAGTATTTT
v_gene: TRBV11-2
abundance: few
j_gene: TRBJ2-3
d_gene: TRBD2

CDR3aa: CASRDTGVGDGEQFF
CDR3nt: TGTGCCAGCAGAGATACAGGGGTGGGAGATGGAGAGCAGTTCTTC
v_gene: TRBV12-3/TRBV12-4
abundance: NA
j_gene: TRBJ2-1
d_gene: TRBD1

CDR3aa: CASSTTGEEFSGANVLTF
CDR3nt: TGTGCCAGCAGCACCACAGGGGAAGAGTTCTCTGGGGCCAACGTCCTGACTTTC
v_gene: TRBV28
abundance: NA
j_gene: TRBJ2-6
d_gene: TRBD1

CDR3aa: CASRRESPDTQYF
CDR3nt: TGTGCCAGCCGGCGGGAGAGCCCAGATACGCAGTATTTT
v_gene: TRBV7-4
abundance: NA
j_gene: TRBJ2-3
d_gene: TRBD2

CDR3aa: CASSLRSDEKLFF
CDR3nt: TGTGCCAGTAGTCTGCGGAGCGATGAAAAACTGTTTTTT
v_gene: TRBV19
abundance: NA
j_gene: TRBJ1-4
d_gene: NA

CDR3aa: CASRSETSGSYNEQFF
CDR3nt: TGTGCCAGCAGATCCGAGACTAGCGGGAGCTACAATGAGCAGTTCTTC
v_gene: TRBV7-3
abundance: medium-sized
j_gene: TRBJ2-1
d_gene: TRBD2

CDR3aa: CASSFRREKDMFF
CDR3nt: TGTGCCAGCAGCTTTCGGCGGGAGAAAGACATGTTCTTC
v_gene: TRBV7-3
abundance: NA
j_gene: TRBJ2-1
d_gene: TRBD2

CDR3aa: CASSSVAGVRETQYF
CDR3nt: TGTGCCAGCAGTTCGGTAGCGGGAGTACGAGAGACCCAGTACTTC
v_gene: TRBV28
abundance: few
j_gene: TRBJ2-5
d_gene: TRBD2

CDR3aa: CASSSQRGAYGYTF
CDR3nt: TGTGCCAGCAGCTCCCAACGGGGCGCATATGGCTACACCTTC
v_gene: TRBV7-2
abundance: many
j_gene: TRBJ1-2
d_gene: NA

CDR3aa: CASSLAGHNEQFF
CDR3nt: TGTGCCAGCAGCTTAGCGGGTCACAATGAGCAGTTCTTC
v_gene: TRBV7-3
abundance: few
j_gene: TRBJ2-1
d_gene: NA

CDR3aa: CASINTGRPYEQYF
CDR3nt: TGTGCCAGTATTAATACAGGGAGACCCTACGAGCAGTACTTC
v_gene: TRBV19
abundance: NA
j_gene: TRBJ2-7
d_gene: NA

CDR3aa: CASGLVLAADNEQFF
CDR3nt: TGTGCTAGTGGTTTGGTACTAGCGGCGGACAATGAGCAGTTCTTC
v_gene: TRBV12-5
abundance: NA
j_gene: TRBJ2-1
d_gene: TRBD2

CDR3aa: CASSPGTSGPPTAAGELFF
CDR3nt: TGTGCCAGCAGCCCCGGGACTAGCGGGCCTCCCACGGCCGCCGGGGAGCTGTTTTTT
v_gene: TRBV7-2
abundance: few
j_gene: TRBJ2-2
d_gene: TRBD2

CDR3aa: CASSGRGRGSYNSPLHF
CDR3nt: TGTGCCAGCAGCGGAAGGGGGCGCGGGTCCTATAATTCACCCCTCCACTTT
v_gene: TRBV5-4
abundance: NA
j_gene: TRBJ1-6
d_gene: TRBD1

CDR3aa: CASSWGGLAGGGRSEQFF
CDR3nt: TGTGCCAGCAGTTGGGGGGGACTAGCGGGAGGGGGTAGAAGTGAGCAGTTCTTC
v_gene: TRBV6-2/TRBV6-3
abundance: NA
j_gene: TRBJ2-1
d_gene: TRBD2

CDR3aa: CAISESIQGYGYTF
CDR3nt: TGTGCCATCAGTGAGTCGATACAGGGGTATGGCTACACCTTC
v_gene: TRBV10-3
abundance: few
j_gene: TRBJ1-2
d_gene: TRBD1

CDR3aa: CASSQGTSGVSSYNEQFF
CDR3nt: TGCGCCAGCAGCCAAGGGACTAGCGGGGTTAGCTCCTACAATGAGCAGTTCTTC
v_gene: TRBV5-1
abundance: NA
j_gene: TRBJ2-1
d_gene: TRBD2

CDR3aa: CASSSQGMANYGYTF
CDR3nt: TGTGCCAGCAGCTCCCAGGGTATGGCTAACTATGGCTACACCTTC
v_gene: TRBV9
abundance: NA
j_gene: TRBJ1-2
d_gene: NA

CDR3aa: CASSTQAESSYNEQFF
CDR3nt: TGTGCCAGTAGTACGCAAGCGGAGAGCTCCTACAATGAGCAGTTCTTC
v_gene: TRBV19
abundance: NA
j_gene: TRBJ2-1
d_gene: NA

CDR3aa: CASSRGLAGGPENEQFF
CDR3nt: TGTGCCAGCAGCCGTGGACTAGCGGGAGGGCCGGAAAATGAGCAGTTCTTC
v_gene: TRBV7-2
abundance: many
j_gene: TRBJ2-1
d_gene: TRBD2

CDR3aa: CASSKTGNNQPQHF
CDR3nt: TGTGCCAGCAGCAAGACAGGGAACAATCAGCCCCAGCATTTT
v_gene: TRBV28
abundance: NA
j_gene: TRBJ1-5
d_gene: TRBD1

CDR3aa: CSVGLTSGHSYNEQFF
CDR3nt: TGCAGCGTTGGCCTGACTAGCGGACACTCCTACAATGAGCAGTTCTTC
v_gene: TRBV29-1
abundance: NA
j_gene: TRBJ2-1
d_gene: TRBD2

CDR3aa: CASSPGFRTGTTLNTEAFF
CDR3nt: TGTGCCAGTAGTCCCGGGTTCCGGACAGGGACCACTTTGAACACTGAAGCTTTCTTT
v_gene: TRBV19
abundance: few
j_gene: TRBJ1-1
d_gene: TRBD1

CDR3aa: CASSEIDTWGYNEQFF
CDR3nt: TGTGCCAGCAGTGAAATCGACACGTGGGGGTACAATGAGCAGTTCTTC
v_gene: TRBV6-1
abundance: few
j_gene: TRBJ2-1
d_gene: NA

CDR3aa: CSAQALAGDNEQFF
CDR3nt: TGCAGTGCTCAGGCCCTTGCGGGTGACAATGAGCAGTTCTTC
v_gene: TRBV20-1
abundance: few
j_gene: TRBJ2-1
d_gene: NA